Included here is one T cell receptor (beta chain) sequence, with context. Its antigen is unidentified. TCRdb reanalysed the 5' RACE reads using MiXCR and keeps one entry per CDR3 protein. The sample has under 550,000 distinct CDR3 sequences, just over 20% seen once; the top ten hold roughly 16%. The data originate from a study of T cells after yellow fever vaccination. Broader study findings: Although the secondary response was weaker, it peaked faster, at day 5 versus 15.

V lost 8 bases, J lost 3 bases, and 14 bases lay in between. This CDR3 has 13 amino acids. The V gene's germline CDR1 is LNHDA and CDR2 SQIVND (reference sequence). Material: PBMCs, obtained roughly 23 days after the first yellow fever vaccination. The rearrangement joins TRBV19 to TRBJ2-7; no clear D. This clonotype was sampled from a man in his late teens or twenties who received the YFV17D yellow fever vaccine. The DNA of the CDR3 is TGTGCCAGTGCCCAGCTCGAGGACTACGAGCAGTACTTC. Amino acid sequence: CASAQLEDYEQYF.